Below, 17 T cell receptor beta chains from the same sample are listed, as sequenced in a study of patients and donors after allogeneic stem cell transplantation. One entry per CDR3 protein results from TCRdb running MiXCR on the RT-PCR reads. The sample lists about 87,000 distinct CDR3 sequences, roughly 5.2% occurring once. Material for sequencing was blood, either unsorted or a sorted T cell fraction (not recorded which). The source is a human donor who was either an allogeneic HSCT recipient or a stem cell or donor lymphocyte infusion donor (not recorded which). It is not recorded whose cells these are; they may come from a transplant donor.

This clonotype has ten or more counts. This chain joins TRBV15 and TRBJ2-7; D gene ambiguous. Germline lookup yields CDR1 LNHNV and CDR2 YYDKDF (reference sequence). Trimming removed 3 bases from V and 6 bases from J, with 12 bases in between. The length of the CDR3 is 13 residues. The CDR3 loop is CATSSEVVGEQYF. The CDR3 region has the DNA TGTGCCACCAGCAGCGAGGTTGTGGGCGAGCAGTACTTC.

This clonotype was recorded at least ten times. V gene TRBV5-1 combines with J gene TRBJ2-3; D assignment may be TRBD1 or TRBD2 (6 bases each). CDR3 length equals 14 residues. Germline values: CDR1 SGHRS, CDR2 YFSETQ. V was shortened by 7 bases and J by 0 bases, with 12 bases between the two germline ends. CDR3 protein: CASLRGGSTDTQYF. The CDR3 DNA follows: TGCGCCAGCCTTCGAGGGGGGAGCACAGATACGCAGTATTTT.

This clonotype was seen repeatedly, ten times or more. This rearrangement joins TRBV2 to TRBJ2-5, with 8 bases fitting TRBD2. This CDR3 contains 15 residues. Germline-derived CDR1 and CDR2 are SNHLY and FYNNEI. Trimming took 5 bases from V and 5 from J; bases not matched to a gene: 10. The CDR3 coding sequence is TGTGCCAGCAGTCAACCGGGAGGGCCACGGGAGACCCAGTACTTC. Its protein is CASSQPGGPRETQYF.

This clonotype was seen many times. The chain uses TRBV3-1 and TRBJ1-2, with no clear D. CDR1 and CDR2 (germline): LGHDT, YNNKEL (reference sequence). Trimming pared 3 bases from V and 4 bases from J, leaving 6 bases between. The CDR3 has 12 residues. The chain's CDR3 is CASSQVPYGYTF. CDR3 DNA: TGTGCCAGCAGCCAGGTACCCTATGGCTACACCTTC.

In its sample, this clonotype was seen many times. The genes are TRBV5-1 and TRBJ1-2, with TRBD1 identical over 10 bases. Germline V gene sequence: CDR1 SGHRS, CDR2 YFSETQ. V gave up 1 base and J gave up 5 bases; unmatched junction bases: 5. This CDR3 contains 15 residues. CDR3 sequence: CASSLYLGQGYGYTF. The DNA for the CDR3 is TGCGCCAGCAGCTTGTATCTGGGACAGGGGTATGGCTACACCTTC.

This clonotype was seen ten or more times. The chain couples TRBV19 to TRBJ1-3; the D is unclear. CDR3 length: 13 residues. The germline V and J ends were trimmed by 7 bases and 0 bases, with 7 bases remaining between them. Germline V lookup: CDR1 LNHDA, CDR2 SQIVND (reference sequence). Here the CDR3 reads CASNTLSGNTIYF. The DNA for the CDR3 is TGTGCCAGTAACACCCTCTCTGGAAACACCATATATTTT.

This clonotype was seen ten or more times. The chain carries TRBV2 and TRBJ1-5; D remains unclear. CDR1 and CDR2 (germline): SNHLY, FYNNEI. Trimming shortened V by 6 bases and J by 4 bases, and 13 bases separated the two germline ends. This CDR3 contains 14 residues. CDR3 region: CASSVSPGNQPQHF. The CDR3 coding sequence is TGTGCCAGCAGCGTCTCCCCGGGGAATCAGCCCCAGCATTTT.

This clonotype has at least ten counts. The V call is TRBV20-1, the J call TRBJ2-1; 8 bases line up with TRBD1. The CDR3 is 14 residues long. Per the germline V gene, CDR1 is DFQATT and CDR2 is SNEGSKA (reference sequence). V shed 6 bases, J shed 5 bases, and the junction held 9 bases outside the gene matches. The CDR3 protein is CSATRQGQNNEQFF. The CDR3 DNA reads as TGCAGTGCCACTCGACAGGGGCAAAACAATGAGCAGTTCTTC.

This clonotype was picked up many times. V and J are TRBV20-1 and TRBJ2-7; TRBD2 is a possible D gene (5 bases). V lost 3 bases, J lost 2 bases, and 14 bases lay in between. The germline CDR1 and CDR2 sequences are DFQATT and SNEGSKA (reference sequence). The CDR3 covers 14 residues. This chain's CDR3 is CSARGRVGTYEQYF. The CDR3 DNA follows: TGCAGTGCTAGGGGAAGGGTCGGGACCTACGAGCAGTACTTC.

At least ten counts were recorded for this clonotype. The CDR3 region is CASSPIKGTDWNEQFF. CDR3 coding DNA: TGTGCCAGCAGCCCGATTAAGGGGACAGACTGGAATGAGCAGTTCTTC. The V gene is TRBV11-2, the J gene TRBJ2-1; 7 bases fit TRBD1. J lost 7 bases, V lost 5 bases, and 14 bases had no gene match. In germline, CDR1 is SGHAT, CDR2 FQNNGV. CDR3 length equals 16 residues.

To note about this clonotype: A much larger clone sits a single nucleotide away, making a read error possible. The genes are TRBV9 and TRBJ2-1; 10 nucleotides line up with TRBD2. CDR1 is SGDLS and CDR2 is YYNGEE in the germline V gene. With V trimmed by 4 bases and J by 7 bases, 11 bases remained unmatched. The CDR3 extends over 16 amino acids. CDR3 residues: CASSQKTLAGVNEQFF. The CDR3 DNA reads as TGTGCCAGCAGCCAAAAGACGCTAGCGGGAGTGAATGAGCAGTTCTTC.

This clonotype appeared many times. The chain employs TRBV3-1 and TRBJ2-7; 7 nucleotides agree with TRBD1. There are 16 residues in the CDR3. CDR1 and CDR2 (germline): LGHDT, YNNKEL (reference sequence). J gave up 0 bases and V 4 bases, and 9 bases lay outside the gene matches. CDR3 coding DNA: TGTGCCAGCAGCCGCAACACCGGGACAGCCTCCTACGAGCAGTACTTC. It yields the protein CASSRNTGTASYEQYF.

CDR3 in amino acids: CASSPDRGPIKNTGELFF. The DNA of the CDR3 is TGTGCCAGCAGCCCGGACAGGGGGCCCATCAAGAACACCGGGGAGCTGTTTTTT. This sequence joins TRBV11-1 and TRBJ2-2; TRBD1 aligns across 11 bases. Germline CDR1 and CDR2: SGHAT and FQDESV (reference sequence). V was pared by 5 bases and J by 1 base, with 9 bases of the junction left unmatched. The CDR3 runs 18 residues.

This chain uses TRBV5-1 with TRBJ1-1; possibly TRBD1 for D (6 bases). The V gene lost 6 bases and the J gene lost 1 base, with 13 bases spanning the gap. Germline V gives CDR1 SGHRS, CDR2 YFSETQ. The CDR3 length is 14 residues. The CDR3: CASTWGGPNTEAFF. The CDR3 DNA reads as TGCGCCAGCACCTGGGGGGGGCCGAACACTGAAGCTTTCTTT.

This clonotype was seen repeatedly, ten times or more. This chain joins TRBV7-9 and TRBJ1-2; maybe TRBD1 (5 bases). V lost 5 bases, J lost 3 bases, and 13 bases lay in between. Germline CDR1 reads SEHNR; CDR2 reads FQNEAQ (reference sequence). The CDR3 runs to 14 residues. The CDR3 reads CASSRDLPDYGYTF. The CDR3, as DNA: TGTGCCAGCAGCCGGGACCTTCCTGACTATGGCTACACCTTC.

The chain recombines TRBV28 with TRBJ2-5; TRBD1 might be the D (5 bases). CDR3 size: 13 residues. V lost 5 bases and J lost 7, with 14 bases in between. The germline V gene has CDR1 MDHEN and CDR2 SYDVKM. CDR3 nucleotides: TGTGCCAGCAGTCTGCAGGCCACAGGGACCCAGTACTTC. This codes for CASSLQATGTQYF.

In this sample, this clonotype turned up many times. This chain connects TRBV7-3 to TRBJ2-1, with no clear D. There are 13 residues in the CDR3. V gave up 8 bases and J gave up 5 bases, with 13 bases separating them. The germline CDR1 and CDR2 sequences are SGHTA and FQGTGA. This chain's CDR3 is CASSVSTDNEQFF. The CDR3 region has the DNA TGTGCCAGCTCGGTTAGCACCGACAATGAGCAGTTCTTC.